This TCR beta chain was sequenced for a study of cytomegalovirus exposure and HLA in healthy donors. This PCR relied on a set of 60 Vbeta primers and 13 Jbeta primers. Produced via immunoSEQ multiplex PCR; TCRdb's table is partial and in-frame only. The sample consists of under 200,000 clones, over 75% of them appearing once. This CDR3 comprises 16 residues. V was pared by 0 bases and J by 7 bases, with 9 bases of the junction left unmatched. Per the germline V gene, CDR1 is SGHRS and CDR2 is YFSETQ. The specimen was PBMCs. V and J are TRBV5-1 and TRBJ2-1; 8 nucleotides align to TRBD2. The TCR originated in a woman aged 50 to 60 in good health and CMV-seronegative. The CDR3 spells CASSLVIAGTRNEQFF. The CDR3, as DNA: TGCGCCAGCAGCTTGGTGATAGCGGGAACGAGGAATGAGCAGTTCTTC.